This T cell receptor beta chain came from a study of blood T cell repertoires in COVID-19 (dated by TCRdb to 2018 to 2021). For the wider study: Collaborator samples came from the United States, Italy and Spain and covered acute and convalescent phases of COVID-19. The prospective study material was composed of cDNA or gDNA derived from T cells, B-cell-depleted T cells, or PBMCs. Deeply sampled blood TCRbeta repertoires from subjects exposed to, actively infected with, or recovered from COVID-19 were included in the dataset. The repertoires were released in a freely available public database intended as a resource for research on the immune response to SARS-CoV-2. Samples came from the ongoing ImmuneRACE study (first 160 participants) plus 1,254 subjects from 6 global collaborators. A de-identified subject ID, COVID-19 status, age in years and sex were almost always included in the sample metadata. Where HLA class I and class II types were available, the types were taken from metadata supplied by the sample provider, not from assay-based typing. What the work shows at the level of the full study, not this receptor alone: The amount of clinical and demographic metadata varied by source and participant and was provided uncurated.

TCRbeta CDR3 regions were amplified from genomic DNA using the immunoSEQ Assay, a bias-controlled multiplex PCR. The authors processed their data as follows. Nucleated cell counts per sample were estimated from amplification of reference gene primers within the assay. Sequence reads were collapsed and filtered to measure the absolute abundance of every unique TCRbeta CDR3 rearrangement. For each sample, productive Simpson clonality was calculated as the square root of Simpson's diversity index across productive rearrangements. Here the immuneACCESS table is served through TCRdb, limited to in-frame sequences with V and J called. Missing clones are a known gap in these copies; in checked studies unresolved V genes cover under half, and the rest lacks a known reason. Clone size and the V and J calls come from that table; the DNA yielded D and trimming. This sample has some 150,000 clones in its table, and about 86% of those were observed once. The top ten hold 7% to 7.5% of the sample.

Collaborating institutions collected whole blood in K2EDTA tubes following their own protocols. Collaborator samples were shipped for TCRbeta analysis as frozen whole blood, isolated PBMCs, or DNA extracted from either sample type. V has 6 bases trimmed and J has 4 bases trimmed; junction bases matching no gene number 7. Measured from the cysteine to the phenylalanine, the CDR3 is 14 residues long. The retained sequence is limited to the CDR3, 42 bases, with the frame set at the first base. CDR1 and CDR2, looked up from the germline V gene, are LGHNT and FRNRAP. Worth noting for this clone: The antigen it binds to is not known. No base quality information exists; no much larger clone differs at one position.

The source material was peripheral blood. This sequence was found in a woman older than 75 in a cohort sampled during active or convalescent COVID-19. This chain joins TRBV12-5 to TRBJ2-5; a stretch of 8 junction bases matches TRBD2. In nucleotides, the sequence is TGTGCTAGTGGCCACGGGACTAGTCCAGAGACCCAGTACTTC. This yields the protein CASGHGTSPETQYF.